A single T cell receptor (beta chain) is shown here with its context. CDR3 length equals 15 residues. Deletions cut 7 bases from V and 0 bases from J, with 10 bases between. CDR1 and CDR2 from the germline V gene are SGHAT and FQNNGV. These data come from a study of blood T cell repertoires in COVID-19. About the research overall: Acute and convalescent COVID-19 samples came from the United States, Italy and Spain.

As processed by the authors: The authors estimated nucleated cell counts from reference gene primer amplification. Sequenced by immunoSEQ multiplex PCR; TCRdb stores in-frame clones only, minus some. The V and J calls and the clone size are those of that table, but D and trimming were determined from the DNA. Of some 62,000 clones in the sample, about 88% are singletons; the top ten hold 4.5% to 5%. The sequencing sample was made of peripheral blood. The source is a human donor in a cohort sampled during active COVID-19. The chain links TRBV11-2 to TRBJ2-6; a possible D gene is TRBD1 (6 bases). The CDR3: CASKGHFSGANVLTF. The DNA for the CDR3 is TGTGCCAGCAAGGGACATTTCTCTGGGGCCAACGTCCTGACTTTC. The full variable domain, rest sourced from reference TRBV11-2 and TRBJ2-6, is EAGVAQSPRYKIIEKRQSVAFWCNPISGHATLYWYQQILGQGPKLLIQFQNNGVVDDSQLPKDRFSAERLKGVDSTLKIQPAKLEDSAVYLCASKGHFSGANVLTFGAGSRLTVL.